Following are 24 T cell receptor beta chains from one sample sequenced in a study of early T cells in non-severe SARS-CoV-2 infection. TCRdb reanalysed the 5' RACE reads using MiXCR and keeps one entry per CDR3 protein. The sample lists around 40,000 distinct CDR3 sequences, around 10% occurring once. The sequencing sample was made of whole blood. All receptors derive from an adult who was a healthcare worker with PCR-confirmed SARS-CoV-2 infection or an uninfected control (not recorded which).

This clonotype showed up many times. This chain links TRBV20-1 with TRBJ2-1, with D possibly matching TRBD2 (5 bases). Deletions cut 0 bases from V and 6 bases from J, with 15 bases between. The germline V gene has CDR1 DFQATT and CDR2 SNEGSKA (reference sequence). The CDR3 has 15 amino acids. In DNA form, the CDR3 reads TGCAGTGCTAGAGATTTGGCGGGCGGGCTCAATGAGCAGTTCTTC. It translates to CSARDLAGGLNEQFF.

This sequence joins TRBV18 and TRBJ2-7; TRBD2 might be the D (6 bases). The CDR3 sequence is 15 residues long. Trimming pared 2 bases from V and 6 bases from J, leaving 17 bases between. CDR1 is KGHSH, CDR2 LQKENI, per germline. This CDR3 is CASSPVGGSLAEQYF. DNA for the CDR3: TGTGCCAGCTCACCAGTCGGAGGGAGCCTTGCCGAGCAGTACTTC.

The chain couples TRBV10-3 to TRBJ2-3; D is unclear. Germline CDR1 ENHRY, CDR2 SYGVKD. V gave up 2 bases and J gave up 4 bases, with 10 bases separating them. The CDR3 consists of 14 residues. CDR3 residues: CAISERAGADTQYF. The CDR3 nucleotides are TGTGCCATCAGTGAGAGAGCCGGCGCAGATACGCAGTATTTT.

The chain joins TRBV20-1 to TRBJ2-5; 9 bases fit TRBD2. Germline V gene data show CDR1 as DFQATT and CDR2 as SNEGSKA (reference sequence). The length of the CDR3 is 14 residues. The V segment lost 4 bases and the J segment 1 base; nucleotides outside the gene matches: 4. The CDR3 spells CSATPTSGQETQYF. Written as DNA, the CDR3 is TGCAGTGCTACTCCGACTAGCGGCCAAGAGACCCAGTACTTC.

This clonotype was found many times. The chain recombines TRBV13 with TRBJ2-3; no firm D call. There are 15 residues in the CDR3. Germline assignment: CDR1 PRHDT and CDR2 FYEKMQ (reference sequence). Deletions cut 5 bases from V and 0 bases from J, with 12 bases between. For the CDR3, the DNA is TGTGCCAGCAGCCCTTCCGGAGTAAGCACAGATACGCAGTATTTT. The encoded protein is CASSPSGVSTDTQYF.

This clonotype has just a few counts. The rearrangement links TRBV28 to TRBJ2-3; 7 bases are shared with TRBD2. The CDR3 spans 15 residues. The germline CDR1 and CDR2 sequences are MDHEN and SYDVKM. The V segment lost 6 bases and the J segment 3 bases; nucleotides outside the gene matches: 9. The CDR3 loop reads CASSPGLGATDTQYF. The CDR3 DNA sequence: TGTGCCAGCAGCCCAGGACTAGGGGCTACAGATACGCAGTATTTT.

The genes are TRBV14 and TRBJ1-1; D may be TRBD1 (6 bases). Germline V lookup: CDR1 SGHDN, CDR2 FVKESK. CDR3 length: 16 amino acids. Trimming removed 0 bases from V and 1 base from J, with 12 bases in between. For the CDR3, the DNA is TGTGCCAGCAGCCAAGAGCTAACAGGGACGAACACTGAAGCTTTCTTT. Translated: CASSQELTGTNTEAFF.

The chain combines TRBV11-2 with TRBJ2-3; D may be TRBD1 (5 bases). Trimming took 1 base from V and 7 from J, leaving 9 bases between them. The CDR3 covers 13 residues. The germline V gene encodes CDR1 SGHAT and CDR2 FQNNGV. CDR3: CASSLVVDNTQYF. In DNA form, the CDR3 reads TGTGCCAGCAGCTTAGTCGTGGACAATACGCAGTATTTT.

On this clonotype itself: A much larger clone lies one base from this, so it may be a read error. CDR3 in DNA: TGTGCCAGCTCACTAAATGGGCTCGGCGCAGATACGCAGTATTTT. This codes for CASSLNGLGADTQYF. The rearrangement uses TRBV18 and TRBJ2-3; no clear D gene. The CDR3 spans 15 residues. Germline V CDR1 and CDR2: KGHSH, LQKENI. Trimming cost V 4 bases and J 4 bases, with 15 bases left between them.

The chain joins TRBV7-9 to TRBJ2-7, with D possibly being TRBD2 (5 bases). The V gene's germline CDR1 is SEHNR and CDR2 FQNEAQ (reference sequence). Trimming removed 5 bases from V and 2 bases from J, with 16 bases in between. The CDR3 has 15 amino acids. The CDR3, as DNA: TGTGCCAGCAGCCCAAGCGGCGGTACGACCTACGAGCAGTACTTC. This codes for CASSPSGGTTYEQYF. The full variable domain, its missing parts supplied by reference TRBV7-9 and TRBJ2-7, is DTGVSQNPRHKITKRGQNVTFRCDPISEHNRLYWYRQTLGQGPEFLTYFQNEAQLEKSRLLSDRFSAERPKGSFSTLEIQRTEQGDSAMYLCASSPSGGTTYEQYFGPGTRLTVT.

This clonotype has ten or more counts. The V gene is TRBV28, the J gene TRBJ2-1; D unclear. This CDR3 is 11 amino acids long. V was clipped by 7 bases and J by 10 bases, with 11 bases between them. Germline V gives CDR1 MDHEN, CDR2 SYDVKM. This CDR3 reads CASIARHEQFF. The CDR3 DNA reads TGTGCCAGCATCGCCAGGCACGAGCAGTTCTTC.

The chain employs TRBV6-5 and TRBJ1-1; D call uncertain. The CDR3 is made up of 13 amino acids. Germline V lookup: CDR1 MNHEY, CDR2 SVGAGI. The V gene lost 2 bases and the J gene lost 1 base, with 5 bases spanning the gap. DNA for the CDR3: TGTGCCAGCAGTTACCGGTCGAACACTGAAGCTTTCTTT. Amino acid sequence: CASSYRSNTEAFF.

This chain uses TRBV5-1 with TRBJ1-2, with D perhaps matching TRBD1 (6 bases). In germline, CDR1 is SGHRS, CDR2 YFSETQ. The CDR3 is made up of 14 amino acids. The ends were cut back, 3 bases at V and 8 bases at J, with 17 bases in the middle. The CDR3 DNA is TGCGCCAGCAGCTCAACCGGCACAGGGAGAGGCTACACCTTC. It codes for CASSSTGTGRGYTF.

The chain links TRBV24-1 to TRBJ2-4, with 7 positions matching TRBD2. CDR1 and CDR2 (germline): KGHDR, SFDVKD. This CDR3 region has 15 residues. V shed 5 bases, J shed 2 bases, and the junction held 5 bases outside the gene matches. The CDR3 spells CATSGGSGSKNIQYF. CDR3 in DNA: TGTGCCACCAGTGGCGGGAGCGGCTCCAAAAACATTCAGTACTTC.

This clonotype occurred a few times. The chain couples TRBV20-1 to TRBJ2-1; D may be TRBD2 (6 bases). This CDR3 is 13 amino acids long. V lost 6 bases to trimming and J lost 7 bases, with 16 bases between them. Germline CDR1 and CDR2: DFQATT and SNEGSKA (reference sequence). The CDR3 DNA is TGCAGTGCAAGGGCCCTTCGGGAGAATGAGCAGTTCTTC. Translating gives CSARALRENEQFF.

This clonotype counts as medium-sized. The rearrangement uses TRBV7-9 and TRBJ1-2; tentatively, D is TRBD1 (5 bases). V shed 5 bases and J shed 5 bases, with 21 bases lying between them. Germline V gene sequence: CDR1 SEHNR, CDR2 FQNEAQ (reference sequence). The CDR3 runs 16 residues. The CDR3 sequence is CASSHRDVGRGYGYTF. Written as DNA, the CDR3 is TGTGCCAGCAGCCACCGGGACGTAGGAAGGGGTTATGGCTACACCTTC.

This clonotype was observed many times. The gene calls are TRBV20-1 and TRBJ2-1; no definite D call. Trimming stripped 2 bases from V and 10 bases from J, with 9 bases between. The CDR3 totals 11 residues. Germline V gene sequence: CDR1 DFQATT, CDR2 SNEGSKA (reference sequence). CDR3 bases: TGCAGTGCTAGACCCCTTTACGAGCAGTTCTTC. This translates into CSARPLYEQFF.

The table lists this clonotype with many counts. The chain couples TRBV7-9 to TRBJ1-3, with D unclear. The germline V gene has CDR1 SEHNR and CDR2 FQNEAQ (reference sequence). CDR3 length: 14 amino acids. Trimming took off 2 bases at V and 0 bases at J, with 5 bases between the two ends. The CDR3 DNA reads as TGTGCCAGCAGCTTAACGATCTCTGGAAACACCATATATTTT. Protein product: CASSLTISGNTIYF.

This clonotype was detected only a few times. This chain joins TRBV6-5 and TRBJ2-7; D might be TRBD1 (6 bases). This CDR3 is built from 14 residues. Trimming cost V 2 bases and J 4 bases, with 12 bases left between them. Per germline, CDR1 MNHEY and CDR2 SVGAGI. The chain's CDR3 is CASSYARGRYEQYF. Here the CDR3 DNA reads TGTGCCAGCAGTTACGCCAGGGGCAGGTACGAGCAGTACTTC.

This clonotype was counted at least ten times. The chain couples TRBV6-2 or TRBV6-3 to TRBJ2-6; 7 positions match TRBD1. V lost 5 bases and J lost 4; bases outside the gene matches: 8. The CDR3 extends over 16 amino acids. The germline V gene encodes CDR1 MNHEY and CDR2 SVGEGT. The CDR3, as DNA: TGTGCCAGCAGTCCAGACAGGGCCCCCGGGGCCAACGTCCTGACTTTC. Protein sequence: CASSPDRAPGANVLTF.

This rearrangement joins TRBV19 to TRBJ1-5, with 8 bases lining up with TRBD1. The CDR3 spans 14 residues. Unmatched junction bases numbered 8, after V lost 8 bases and J lost 5 bases. Germline CDR1 and CDR2: LNHDA and SQIVND (reference sequence). In DNA, the CDR3 is TGTGCCAGTTCCCCTTACAGGGGGGATCAGCCCCAGCATTTT. This encodes CASSPYRGDQPQHF.

The sample holds many counts of this clonotype. The chain is built from TRBV7-2 and TRBJ2-1; 8 bases map to TRBD2. The germline V gene encodes CDR1 SGHTA and CDR2 FQGNSA. Trimming cost V 5 bases and J 4 bases; bases outside gene matches: 7. The CDR3 loop spans 15 amino acids. DNA of the CDR3: TGTGCCAGCAGCCGCCGGGTAGCGGGATACAATGAGCAGTTCTTC. Its translation is CASSRRVAGYNEQFF.

This clonotype showed up many times. V and J are TRBV5-4 and TRBJ2-1; TRBD2 aligns across 10 bases. From germline, CDR1 is SGHNT and CDR2 YYREEE (reference sequence). The CDR3 covers 21 residues. V lost 0 bases to trimming and J lost 0 bases; unmatched junction nucleotides: 15. The CDR3 region has the DNA TGTGCCAGCAGCTTGGGTCCACTTGGACTAGCGGATCAAGGCTCCTACAATGAGCAGTTCTTC. Residues: CASSLGPLGLADQGSYNEQFF.

This chain connects TRBV12-3 or TRBV12-4 to TRBJ2-1; TRBD2 matches 10 bases. The CDR3 covers 17 residues. Trimming removed 6 bases from V and 0 bases from J; junction bases left unmatched: 8. The CDR3 nucleotides read TGTGCCAGCAGCCCTGGACTAGCGGAGGCCTCCTACAATGAGCAGTTCTTC. This sequence encodes CASSPGLAEASYNEQFF.